Listed here is a single T cell receptor beta chain. Two negative PCRs, clearance, or symptom resolution had been documented for recovered Cohort 3 donors. Authors' analysis steps: It was from reference gene primer amplification that nucleated cell counts were estimated. Libraries were prepared by immunoSEQ multiplex PCR; TCRdb keeps only in-frame clonotypes and omits some of them. The DNA gave D and trimming, while V, J and clone size come from that table. The sample lists approximately 250,000 clones, 85% to 90% seen once, with 3.5% to 5% in the top ten. This sample is part of a study of blood T cell repertoires in COVID-19. About the study: Spain, Italy and the United States supplied samples that represented acute and convalescent COVID-19. Sources were T cells, B-cell-depleted T cells, or PBMCs; the material itself was cDNA or gDNA.

This CDR3 has 15 amino acids. Between the trimmed V and J ends, which lost 4 bases and 2 bases, there was a span of 15 bases. The germline gives CDR1 SGDLS, CDR2 YYNGEE. The receptor was isolated from a woman under 40 who had recovered from COVID-19. The chain uses TRBV9 and TRBJ2-5; tentatively, D is TRBD2 (7 bases). Sequences were obtained from PBMCs or T cells enriched from blood (not recorded which). The CDR3 sequence is CASSPMGGRQETQYF. CDR3 sequence (DNA): TGTGCCAGCAGCCCTATGGGGGGGCGGCAAGAGACCCAGTACTTC.